Below, one TCR beta chain is given with its context. The data were taken from a study of blood T cell repertoires in COVID-19. Profiling relied on immunoSEQ multiplex PCR, and the TCRdb table lists in-frame clones only, not all of them. The sample comprises 220,000 or so clones, about 80% of which are singletons, and about 1.3% rests with the top ten. Per the germline V gene, CDR1 is SGHTA and CDR2 is FQGNSA. Trimming took 8 bases from V and 9 from J; bases not matched to a gene: 8. The CDR3 is 14 residues long. This receptor was obtained from a woman aged 40 to 50 with acute COVID-19. The chain carries TRBV7-2 and TRBJ1-6; 9 bases agree with TRBD1. The sample comprised PBMCs or T cells enriched from blood (not recorded which). The DNA of the CDR3 is TGTGCCAGCGCTGACAGGGGGAGAAGTTCACCCCTCCACTTT. The encoded protein is CASADRGRSSPLHF.